Detailed here is one TCR beta chain. The record originates from a study of T cells after yellow fever vaccination. The overall study: When fractions had low cell numbers, they were prepared with SMART-Seq v4 Ultra Low Input. Regarding the study as a whole: Researchers report a weaker secondary response that nonetheless peaked faster, day 5 versus 15. Most clones from primary vaccination were detected again post-booster (96% CD4, 70% to 90% CD8).

Conversion of TCR transcripts into cDNA relied on 5'RACE template switching, which added a universal primer site and UMIs. TCRdb reprocessed the 5' RACE reads via MiXCR and lists one record per CDR3 protein. The top ten clones hold about 15% of a sample with some 96,000 distinct CDR3 sequences, almost 9% of them seen once. Trimming pared 5 bases from V and 0 bases from J, leaving 12 bases between. In germline, CDR1 is SGHDT, CDR2 YYEEEE. CDR3 length: 15 residues. V gene TRBV5-6 combines with J gene TRBJ2-1; tentatively, D is TRBD2 (5 bases). The source was CD8+ T cells not binding an NS4B(214-222) dextramer, sorted from PBMCs, collected roughly 15 days after the first yellow fever vaccination. The source is a man between 18 and 35 years old who received the YFV17D yellow fever vaccine. This chain's CDR3 is CASRQVGSSYNEQFF. In nucleotides, the CDR3 is TGTGCCAGCAGGCAAGTTGGGAGCTCCTACAATGAGCAGTTCTTC.